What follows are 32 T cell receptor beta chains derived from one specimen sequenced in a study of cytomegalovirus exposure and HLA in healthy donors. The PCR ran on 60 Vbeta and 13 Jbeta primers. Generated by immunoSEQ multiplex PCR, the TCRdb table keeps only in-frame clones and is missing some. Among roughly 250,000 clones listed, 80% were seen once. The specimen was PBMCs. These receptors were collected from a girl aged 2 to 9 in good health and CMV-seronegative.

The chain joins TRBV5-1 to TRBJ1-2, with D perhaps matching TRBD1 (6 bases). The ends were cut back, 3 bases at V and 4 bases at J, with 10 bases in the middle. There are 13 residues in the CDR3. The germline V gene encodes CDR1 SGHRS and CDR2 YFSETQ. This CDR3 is CASSSGQPYGYTF. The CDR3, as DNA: TGCGCCAGCAGCTCGGGACAACCCTATGGCTACACCTTC.

The CDR3 region has the DNA TGTGCTAGTGGTTTGGGCGGGGTCAATCAGCCCCAGCATTTT. As protein: CASGLGGVNQPQHF. The chain couples TRBV12-5 to TRBJ1-5; no definite D call. The germline V gene encodes CDR1 LGHNT and CDR2 FRNRAP. V was shortened by 1 base and J by 3 bases, with 7 bases between the two germline ends. The CDR3 totals 14 residues. Full variable domain (remainder filled in from reference TRBV12-5 and TRBJ1-5): DARVTQTPRHKVTEMGQEVTMRCQPILGHNTVFWYRQTMMQGLELLAYFRNRAPLDDSGMPKDRFSAEMPDATLATLKIQPSEPRDSAVYFCASGLGGVNQPQHFGDGTRLSIL.

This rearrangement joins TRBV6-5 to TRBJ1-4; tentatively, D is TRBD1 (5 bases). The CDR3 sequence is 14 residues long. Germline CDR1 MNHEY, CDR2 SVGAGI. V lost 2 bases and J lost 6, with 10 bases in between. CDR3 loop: CASSYVGGDEKLFF. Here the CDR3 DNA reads TGTGCCAGCAGTTACGTTGGAGGGGATGAAAAACTGTTTTTT.

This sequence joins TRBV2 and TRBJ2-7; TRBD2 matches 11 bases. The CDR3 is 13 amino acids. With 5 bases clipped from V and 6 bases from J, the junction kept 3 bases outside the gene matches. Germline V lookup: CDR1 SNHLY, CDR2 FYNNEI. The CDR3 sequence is CASSTLAGAEQYF. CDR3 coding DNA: TGTGCCAGCAGTACACTAGCGGGAGCCGAGCAGTACTTC.

This CDR3 reads CASSPRVRRGPYNEQFF. The CDR3, as DNA: TGTGCCAGCAGCCCCCGGGTTCGGAGGGGGCCGTACAATGAGCAGTTCTTC. This chain connects TRBV9 to TRBJ2-1; possible D gene TRBD1, 7 bases. The germline V and J ends were trimmed by 4 bases and 4 bases, with 21 bases remaining between them. The CDR3 has 17 residues. CDR1 and CDR2 (germline): SGDLS, YYNGEE.

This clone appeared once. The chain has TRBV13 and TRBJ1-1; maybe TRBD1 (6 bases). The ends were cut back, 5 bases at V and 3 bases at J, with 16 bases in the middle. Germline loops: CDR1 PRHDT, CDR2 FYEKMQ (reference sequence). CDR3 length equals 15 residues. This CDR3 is CASSRRGGLDTEAFF. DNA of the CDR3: TGTGCCAGCAGCCGTCGCGGGGGGCTGGACACTGAAGCTTTCTTT.

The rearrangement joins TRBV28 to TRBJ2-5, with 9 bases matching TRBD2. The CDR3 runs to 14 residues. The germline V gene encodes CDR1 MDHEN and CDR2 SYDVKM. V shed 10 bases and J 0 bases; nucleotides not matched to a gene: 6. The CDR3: CATERGAHQETQYF. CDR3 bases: TGTGCCACCGAGCGGGGGGCTCACCAAGAGACCCAGTACTTC.

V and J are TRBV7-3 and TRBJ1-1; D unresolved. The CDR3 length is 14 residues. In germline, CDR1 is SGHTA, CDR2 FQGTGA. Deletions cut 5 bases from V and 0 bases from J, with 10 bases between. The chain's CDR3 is CASSRSAMNTEAFF. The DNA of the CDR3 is TGTGCCAGCAGCCGCAGTGCAATGAACACTGAAGCTTTCTTT.

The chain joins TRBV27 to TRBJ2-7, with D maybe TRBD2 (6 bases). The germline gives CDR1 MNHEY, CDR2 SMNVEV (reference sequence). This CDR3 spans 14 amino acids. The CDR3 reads CATRAVWRGYEQYF. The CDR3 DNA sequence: TGTGCTACAAGGGCGGTTTGGAGGGGCTACGAGCAGTACTTC.

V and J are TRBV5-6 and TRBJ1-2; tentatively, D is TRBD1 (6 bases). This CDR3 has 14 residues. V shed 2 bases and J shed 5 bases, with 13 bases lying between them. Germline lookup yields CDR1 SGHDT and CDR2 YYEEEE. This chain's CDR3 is CASSFQQGPYGYTF. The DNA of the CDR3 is TGTGCCAGCAGCTTTCAGCAGGGGCCGTATGGCTACACCTTC.

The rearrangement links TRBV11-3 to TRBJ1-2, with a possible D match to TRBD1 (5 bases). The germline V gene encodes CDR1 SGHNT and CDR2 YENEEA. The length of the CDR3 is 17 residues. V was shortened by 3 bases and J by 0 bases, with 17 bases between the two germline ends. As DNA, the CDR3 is TGTGCCAGCAGCTTTTCTGGACCGGGGGTCACTAACTATGGCTACACCTTC. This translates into CASSFSGPGVTNYGYTF.

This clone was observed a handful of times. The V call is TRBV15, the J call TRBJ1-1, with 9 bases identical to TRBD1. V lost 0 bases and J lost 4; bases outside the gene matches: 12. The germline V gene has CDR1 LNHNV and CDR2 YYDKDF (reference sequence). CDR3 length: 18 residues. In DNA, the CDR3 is TGTGCCACCAGCAGAGAATCGGGACAGGGTAATTCTGCCACTGAAGCTTTCTTT. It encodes CATSRESGQGNSATEAFF.

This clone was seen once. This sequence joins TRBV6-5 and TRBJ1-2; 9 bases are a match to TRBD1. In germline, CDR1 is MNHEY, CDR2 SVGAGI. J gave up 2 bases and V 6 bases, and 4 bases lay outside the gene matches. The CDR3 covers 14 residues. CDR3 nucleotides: TGTGCCAGCAGGTCCGGGACAGGGAACTATGGCTACACCTTC. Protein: CASRSGTGNYGYTF.

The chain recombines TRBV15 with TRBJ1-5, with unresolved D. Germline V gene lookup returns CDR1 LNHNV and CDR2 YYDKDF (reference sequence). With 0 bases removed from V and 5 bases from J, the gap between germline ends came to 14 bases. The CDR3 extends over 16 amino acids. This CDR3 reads CATSRDQRQSDQPQHF. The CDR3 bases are TGTGCCACCAGCAGAGATCAGAGGCAGTCCGATCAGCCCCAGCATTTT.

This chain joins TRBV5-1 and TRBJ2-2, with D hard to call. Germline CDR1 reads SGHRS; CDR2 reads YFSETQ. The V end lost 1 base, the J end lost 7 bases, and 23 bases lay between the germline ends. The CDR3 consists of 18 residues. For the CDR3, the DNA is TGCGCCAGCAGCTTGCGGTCGGATTCTAGGAAGTATTGCGGGGAGCTGTTTTTT. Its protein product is CASSLRSDSRKYCGELFF. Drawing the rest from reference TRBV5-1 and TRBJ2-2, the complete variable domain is KAGVTQTPRYLIKTRGQQVTLSCSPISGHRSVSWYQQTPGQGLQFLFEYFSETQRNKGNFPGRFSGRQFSNSRSEMNVSTLELGDSALYLCASSLRSDSRKYCGELFFGEGSRLTVL.

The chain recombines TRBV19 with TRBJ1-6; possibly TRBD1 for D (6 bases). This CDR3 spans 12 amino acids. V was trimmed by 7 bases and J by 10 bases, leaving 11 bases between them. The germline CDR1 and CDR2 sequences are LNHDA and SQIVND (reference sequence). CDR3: CASMDRNSPLHF. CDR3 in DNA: TGTGCCAGTATGGACAGAAACTCACCCCTCCACTTT. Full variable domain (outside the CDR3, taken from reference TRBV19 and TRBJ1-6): DGGITQSPKYLFRKEGQNVTLSCEQNLNHDAMYWYRQDPGQGLRLIYYSQIVNDFQKGDIAEGYSVSREKKESFPLTVTSAQKNPTAFYLCASMDRNSPLHFGNGTRLTVT.

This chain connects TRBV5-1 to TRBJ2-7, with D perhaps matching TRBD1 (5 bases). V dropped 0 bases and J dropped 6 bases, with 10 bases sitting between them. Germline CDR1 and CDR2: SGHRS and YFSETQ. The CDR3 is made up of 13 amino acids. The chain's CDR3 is CASSLGSGAEQYF. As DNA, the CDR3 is TGCGCCAGCAGCTTGGGCTCTGGGGCCGAGCAGTACTTC. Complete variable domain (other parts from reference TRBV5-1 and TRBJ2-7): KAGVTQTPRYLIKTRGQQVTLSCSPISGHRSVSWYQQTPGQGLQFLFEYFSETQRNKGNFPGRFSGRQFSNSRSEMNVSTLELGDSALYLCASSLGSGAEQYFGPGTRLTVT.

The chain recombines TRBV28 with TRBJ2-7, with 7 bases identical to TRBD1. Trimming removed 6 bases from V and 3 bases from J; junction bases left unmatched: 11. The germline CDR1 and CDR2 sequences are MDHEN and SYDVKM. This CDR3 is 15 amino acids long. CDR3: CASSGTAGFDYEQYF. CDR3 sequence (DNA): TGTGCCAGCAGCGGGACAGCTGGTTTTGACTACGAGCAGTACTTC.

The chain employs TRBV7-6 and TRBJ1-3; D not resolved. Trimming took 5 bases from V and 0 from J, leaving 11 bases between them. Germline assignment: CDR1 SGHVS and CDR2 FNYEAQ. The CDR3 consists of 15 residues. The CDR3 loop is CASSPEVSSGNTIYF. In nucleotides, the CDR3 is TGTGCCAGCAGCCCTGAGGTTAGCTCTGGAAACACCATATATTTT. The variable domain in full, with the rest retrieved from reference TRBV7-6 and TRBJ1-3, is GAGVSQSPRYKVTKRGQDVALRCDPISGHVSLYWYRQALGQGPEFLTYFNYEAQQDKSGLPNDRFSAERPEGSISTLTIQRTEQRDSAMYRCASSPEVSSGNTIYFGEGSWLTVV.

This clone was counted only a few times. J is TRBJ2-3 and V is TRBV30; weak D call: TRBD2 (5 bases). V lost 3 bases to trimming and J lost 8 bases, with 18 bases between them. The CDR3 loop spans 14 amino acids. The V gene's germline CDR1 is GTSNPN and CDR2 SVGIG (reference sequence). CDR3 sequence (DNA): TGTGCCTGGAGGTCCGTGGGGAGCGGACCTACGCAGTATTTT. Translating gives CAWRSVGSGPTQYF.

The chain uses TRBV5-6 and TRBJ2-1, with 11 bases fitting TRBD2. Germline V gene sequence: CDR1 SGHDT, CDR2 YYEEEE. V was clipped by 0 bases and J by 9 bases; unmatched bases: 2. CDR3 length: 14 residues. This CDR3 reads CASSLALAGVEQFF. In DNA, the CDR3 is TGTGCCAGCAGCTTGGCACTAGCGGGAGTTGAGCAGTTCTTC.

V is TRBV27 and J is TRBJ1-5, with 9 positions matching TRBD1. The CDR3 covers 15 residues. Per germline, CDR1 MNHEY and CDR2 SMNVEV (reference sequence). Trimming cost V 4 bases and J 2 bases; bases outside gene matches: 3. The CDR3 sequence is CASSSQGAGNQPQHF. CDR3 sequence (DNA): TGTGCCAGCAGTTCACAGGGGGCTGGCAATCAGCCCCAGCATTTT.

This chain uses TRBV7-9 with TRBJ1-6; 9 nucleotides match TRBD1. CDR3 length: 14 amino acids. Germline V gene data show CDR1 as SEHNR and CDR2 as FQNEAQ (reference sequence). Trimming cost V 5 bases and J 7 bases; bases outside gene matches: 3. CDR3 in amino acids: CASSAGQGNSPLHF. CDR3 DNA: TGTGCCAGCAGCGCAGGACAGGGGAATTCACCCCTCCACTTT. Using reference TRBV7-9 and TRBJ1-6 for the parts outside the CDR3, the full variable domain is DTGVSQNPRHKITKRGQNVTFRCDPISEHNRLYWYRQTLGQGPEFLTYFQNEAQLEKSRLLSDRFSAERPKGSFSTLEIQRTEQGDSAMYLCASSAGQGNSPLHFGNGTRLTVT.

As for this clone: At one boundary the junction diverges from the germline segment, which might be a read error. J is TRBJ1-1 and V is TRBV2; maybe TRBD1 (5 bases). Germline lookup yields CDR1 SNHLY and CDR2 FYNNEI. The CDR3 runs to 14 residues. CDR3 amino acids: CASSVTGLNTEALF. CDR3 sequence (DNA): TGTGCCAGCAGTGTTACAGGCCTGAACACTGAAGCTCTCTTT.

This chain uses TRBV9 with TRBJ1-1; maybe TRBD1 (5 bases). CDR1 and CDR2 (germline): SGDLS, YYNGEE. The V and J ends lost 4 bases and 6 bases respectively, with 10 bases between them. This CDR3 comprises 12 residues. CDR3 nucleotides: TGTGCCAGCAGCCCTGGACACTCTGAAGCTTTCTTT. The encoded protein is CASSPGHSEAFF.

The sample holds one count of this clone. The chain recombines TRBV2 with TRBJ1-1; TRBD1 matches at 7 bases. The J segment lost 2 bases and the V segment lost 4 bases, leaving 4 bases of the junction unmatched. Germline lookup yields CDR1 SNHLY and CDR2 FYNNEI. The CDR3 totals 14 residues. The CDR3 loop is CASSGWDSNTEAFF. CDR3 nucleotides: TGTGCCAGCAGTGGGTGGGACAGTAACACTGAAGCTTTCTTT.

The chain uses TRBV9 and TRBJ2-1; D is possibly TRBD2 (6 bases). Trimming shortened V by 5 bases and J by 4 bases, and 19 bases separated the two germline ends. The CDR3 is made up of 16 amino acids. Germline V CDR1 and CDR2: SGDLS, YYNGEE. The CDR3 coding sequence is TGTGCCAGCAGTCACGGGGGTAGCGGACCTTACAATGAGCAGTTCTTC. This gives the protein CASSHGGSGPYNEQFF.

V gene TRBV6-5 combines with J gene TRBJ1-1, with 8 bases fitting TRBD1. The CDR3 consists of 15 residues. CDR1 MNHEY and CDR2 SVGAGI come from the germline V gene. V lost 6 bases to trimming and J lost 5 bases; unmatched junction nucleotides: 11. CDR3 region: CASSPLQGVGTEAFF. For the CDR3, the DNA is TGTGCCAGCAGCCCCCTACAGGGGGTGGGGACTGAAGCTTTCTTT.

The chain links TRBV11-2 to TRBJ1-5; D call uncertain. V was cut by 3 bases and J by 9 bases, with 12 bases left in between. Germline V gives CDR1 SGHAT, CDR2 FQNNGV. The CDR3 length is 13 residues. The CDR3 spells CASSFADLWPQHF. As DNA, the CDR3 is TGTGCCAGCAGCTTTGCGGATCTTTGGCCCCAGCATTTT.

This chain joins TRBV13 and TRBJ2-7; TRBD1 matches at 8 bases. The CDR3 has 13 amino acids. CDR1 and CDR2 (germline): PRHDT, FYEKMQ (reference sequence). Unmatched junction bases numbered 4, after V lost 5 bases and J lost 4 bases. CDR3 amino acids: CASSTDRGYEQYF. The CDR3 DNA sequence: TGTGCCAGCAGCACTGACAGGGGATACGAGCAGTACTTC.

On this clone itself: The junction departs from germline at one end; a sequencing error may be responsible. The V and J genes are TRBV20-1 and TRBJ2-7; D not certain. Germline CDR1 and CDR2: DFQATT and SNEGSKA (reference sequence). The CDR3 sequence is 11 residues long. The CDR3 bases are TGCAGTGCTAGAGATTTGCGAAGACTCCACTTC. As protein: CSARDLRRLHF.

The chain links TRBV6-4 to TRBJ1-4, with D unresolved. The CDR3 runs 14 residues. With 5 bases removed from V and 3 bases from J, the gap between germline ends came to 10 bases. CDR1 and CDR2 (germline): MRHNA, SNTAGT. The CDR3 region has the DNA TGTGCCAGCAGTTACGAGAGCTCTAATGAAAAACTGTTTTTT. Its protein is CASSYESSNEKLFF.